The following is a TCR beta chain sequence with its context. Its binding antigen is unknown. No clone much larger than this one lies a single base away; base qualities are absent. These data originate in a study of T cells after yellow fever vaccination (dated by TCRdb to the late 2010s). Context from the whole study: The SMART-Seq v4 Ultra Low Input RNA kit was used to prepare libraries from fractions with low cell numbers. Bulk TCR alpha and beta repertoires were sequenced longitudinally to track T-cell clones before and after primary and booster YFV17D yellow fever vaccination. Two healthy male donors, one aged 18 to 30 and one aged 30 to 40 years, made up the cohort. Bulk PBMC replicates and cell subsets were isolated from blood drawn at multiple timepoints before and after both primary and secondary immunization.

The germline V gene supplies CDR1 SQVTM and CDR2 ANQGSEA. Deletion took 6 bases off V and 2 bases off J, with a span of 13 bases between the germline ends. From the cysteine up to the phenylalanine, the CDR3 has a length of 14 residues. Of the read, only the CDR3 DNA is kept; its 42 bases are in frame from base 1. TCR cDNA was synthesized by 5'RACE template switching, through which a universal primer site and unique molecular identifiers were introduced. Priming for cDNA synthesis came from both the TCR alpha and TCR beta constant segments. Two PCR steps were used to amplify libraries, with sample barcodes and sequencing adapters being added in the second step. Sequencing of the libraries was done on either Illumina HiSeq 2500 (2x100 bp) or NovaSeq (2x150 bp). Turning to the authors' computational methods: Reads were demultiplexed and collapsed into UMI consensus sequences with MIGEC, and V(D)J alignment was performed with MiXCR. Vaccine-responding clonotypes were defined with edgeR using replicate PBMC samples, requiring FDR below 0.01 and a log2 fold change above 5 up to day 15. CD4 or CD8 identity was assigned to each bulk clonotype according to whether the clonotype was present at higher abundance in the sequenced CD4 repertoire or the sequenced CD8 repertoire. TCRdb handled the public reads itself, with Q25 trimming in fastp and clone calling in MiXCR, and kept productive beta chains. Every CDR3 protein is listed once, alongside the most common genes and DNA of its rows. These V and J calls are TCRdb output, not the study's own analysis. The sample yields 300,000 or so distinct CDR3 sequences; around 13% were counted once. The ten biggest clones cover 0.45% to 0.65% of the sample.

The full study reports these points: The study included only two donors, which limits how far the findings can be generalized. Compared with the primary T-cell response, the secondary T-cell response was weaker but faster, peaking on day 5 rather than day 15. Computational filtering was required because FACS-sorted repertoires could contain abundant contaminating clonotypes from the bulk population. Most clones expanded after primary vaccination were re-detected after the booster (around 96% of CD4 and around 88% of CD8), suggesting broad memory maintenance. A small fraction of clonotypes showed up in both the CD4 and CD8 compartments, probably as a result of convergent recombination.

The treatment or condition label, read with the paper, signifies: live attenuated yellow fever vaccine strain. A standard Ficoll-Paque protocol was used to isolate PBMCs from peripheral blood. Dynabeads CD4 and CD8 positive selection kits were used to isolate the CD4 and CD8 T-cell fractions. TriZol was used to extract RNA from bulk PBMCs, CD4 and CD8 fractions, and dextramer-positive and dextramer-negative fractions. The material was CD4+ T cells sorted from PBMCs, obtained 45 days after the yellow fever booster vaccination. Recombination joined TRBV29-1 with TRBJ2-2; the D gene remains uncertain. The receptor's source is a man aged 30 to 39 who received the YFV17D yellow fever vaccine. CDR3 loop: CSVVFSRNTGELFF. The DNA sequence reads TGCAGCGTGGTCTTTAGTAGAAACACCGGGGAGCTGTTTTTT.